This TCR beta chain was captured in a study of monozygotic twins with inflammatory bowel disease. Whole-blood total RNA was extracted without T cell sorting. Germline CDR1 KGHDR, CDR2 SFDVKD. The CDR3 length is 15 residues. TCRdb reworked the 5' RACE reads into one entry per CDR3 protein, no DNA. The specimen's table records 200,000 to 250,000 distinct CDR3 sequences. The V gene is TRBV24-1, the J gene TRBJ2-5; as DNA is missing, the TRBD2 call by TCRdb cannot be tested. Source material: blood. The source of this sequence is a human donor with ulcerative colitis or Crohn's disease, or a healthy co-twin of an affected twin (not recorded which). The CDR3 is CATSDDRGGWETQYF.